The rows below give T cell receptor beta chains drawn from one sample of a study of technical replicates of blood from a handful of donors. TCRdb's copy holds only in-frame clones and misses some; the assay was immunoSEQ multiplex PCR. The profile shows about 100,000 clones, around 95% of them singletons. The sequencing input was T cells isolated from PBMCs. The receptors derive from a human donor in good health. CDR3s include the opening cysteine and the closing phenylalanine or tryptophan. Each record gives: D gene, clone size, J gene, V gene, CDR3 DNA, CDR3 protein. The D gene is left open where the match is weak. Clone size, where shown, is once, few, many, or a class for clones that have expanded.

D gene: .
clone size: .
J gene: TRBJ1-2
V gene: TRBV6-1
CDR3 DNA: TGTGCCAGCAGGATAACAGGGATAGGGTATGGCTACACCTTC
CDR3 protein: CASRITGIGYGYTF

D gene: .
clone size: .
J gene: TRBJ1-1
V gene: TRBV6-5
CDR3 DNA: TGTGCCAGCAGTTACTGGGGGGGGGCTTTCTTT
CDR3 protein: CASSYWGGAFF

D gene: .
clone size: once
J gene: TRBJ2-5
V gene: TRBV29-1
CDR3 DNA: TGCAGCGTTGAGTTTCTCGGAGAAGAGACCCAGTACTTC
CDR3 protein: CSVEFLGEETQYF

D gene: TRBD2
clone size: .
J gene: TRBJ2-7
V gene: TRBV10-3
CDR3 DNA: TGTGCCATCACCCGGGGACTAGCGGGGGGGTTGTACGAGCAGTACTTC
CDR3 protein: CAITRGLAGGLYEQYF

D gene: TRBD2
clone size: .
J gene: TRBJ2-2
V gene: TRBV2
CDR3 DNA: TGTGCCAGCAGTGTCGCTAGCGGGAGCCTCGGGGAGCTGTTTTTT
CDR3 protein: CASSVASGSLGELFF

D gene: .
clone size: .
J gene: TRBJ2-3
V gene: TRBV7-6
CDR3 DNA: TGTGCCAGCAGCTTAGGAGAGTCGGATACGCAGTATTTT
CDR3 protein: CASSLGESDTQYF

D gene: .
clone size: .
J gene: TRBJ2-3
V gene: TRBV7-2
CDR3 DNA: TGTGCCAGCAGCTTAACTCCCACAGATACGCAGTATTTT
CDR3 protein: CASSLTPTDTQYF

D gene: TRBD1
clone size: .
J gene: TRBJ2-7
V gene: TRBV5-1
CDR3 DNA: TGCGCCAGCAGCTCGACAGGGGACACCTACGAGCAGTACTTC
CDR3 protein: CASSSTGDTYEQYF

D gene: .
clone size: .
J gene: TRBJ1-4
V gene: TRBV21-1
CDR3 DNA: TGTGCCAGCAGCACAAGTTACAGGGACCGAGAAAAACTGTTTTTT
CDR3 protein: CASSTSYRDREKLFF

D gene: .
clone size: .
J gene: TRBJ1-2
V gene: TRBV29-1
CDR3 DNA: TGCAGCGTTGGGTCGAGTGAGGATGGCTACACCTTC
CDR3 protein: CSVGSSEDGYTF

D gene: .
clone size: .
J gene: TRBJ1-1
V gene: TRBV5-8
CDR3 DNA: TGTGCCAGCAGCCCGGGGGGGGCGCGGGATGAAGCTTTCTTT
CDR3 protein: CASSPGGARDEAFF

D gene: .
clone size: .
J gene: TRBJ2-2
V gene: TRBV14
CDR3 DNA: TGTGCCAGCAGCCAAATTCGGGCCGGGGAGCTGTTTTTT
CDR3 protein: CASSQIRAGELFF

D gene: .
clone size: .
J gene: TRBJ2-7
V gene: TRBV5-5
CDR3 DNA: TGTGCCAGCAGAGTCCAAGGGGGGGGCTACGAGCAGTACTTC
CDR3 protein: CASRVQGGGYEQYF